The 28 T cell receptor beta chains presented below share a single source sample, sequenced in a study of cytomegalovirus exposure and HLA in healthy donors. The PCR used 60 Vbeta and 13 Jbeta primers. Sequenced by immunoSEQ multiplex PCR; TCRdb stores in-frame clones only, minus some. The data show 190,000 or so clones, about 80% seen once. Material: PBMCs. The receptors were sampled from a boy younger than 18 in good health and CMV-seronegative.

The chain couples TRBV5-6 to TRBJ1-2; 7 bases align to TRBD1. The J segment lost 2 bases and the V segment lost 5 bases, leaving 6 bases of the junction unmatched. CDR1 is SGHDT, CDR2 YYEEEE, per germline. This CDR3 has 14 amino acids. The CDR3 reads CASSYRTGNYGYTF. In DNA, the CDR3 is TGTGCCAGCAGTTACCGGACAGGCAACTATGGCTACACCTTC.

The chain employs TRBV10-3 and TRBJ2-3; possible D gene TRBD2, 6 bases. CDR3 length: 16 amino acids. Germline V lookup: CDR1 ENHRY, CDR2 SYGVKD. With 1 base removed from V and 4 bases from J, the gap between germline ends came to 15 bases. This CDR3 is CAISEYTGRRADTQYF. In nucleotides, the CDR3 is TGTGCCATCAGTGAGTACACAGGACGGAGGGCAGATACGCAGTATTTT.

The CDR3, as DNA: TGTGCCAGCAGCGTTCGGCCTAGCGGGGCAACAGATACGCAGTATTTT. Its protein is CASSVRPSGATDTQYF. V usage is TRBV9 and J usage is TRBJ2-3, with TRBD2 matching over 9 bases. Germline CDR1 SGDLS, CDR2 YYNGEE. This CDR3 spans 16 amino acids. With 2 bases clipped from V and 3 bases from J, the junction kept 7 bases outside the gene matches.

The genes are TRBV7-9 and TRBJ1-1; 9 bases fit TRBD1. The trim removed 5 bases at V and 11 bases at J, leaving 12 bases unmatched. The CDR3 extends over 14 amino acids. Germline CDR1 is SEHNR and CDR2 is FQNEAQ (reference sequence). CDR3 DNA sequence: TGTGCCAGCAGCCTCGGACAGGGGCGAAACGAGGCTTTCTTT. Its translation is CASSLGQGRNEAFF. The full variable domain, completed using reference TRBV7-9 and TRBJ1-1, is DTGVSQNPRHKITKRGQNVTFRCDPISEHNRLYWYRQTLGQGPEFLTYFQNEAQLEKSRLLSDRFSAERPKGSFSTLEIQRTEQGDSAMYLCASSLGQGRNEAFFGQGTRLTVV.

The DNA of the CDR3 is TGTGCCAGCAGCGGAGGGGCCTACAATGAGCAGTTCTTC. This sequence encodes CASSGGAYNEQFF. V usage is TRBV7-2 and J usage is TRBJ2-1, with D possibly matching TRBD2 (6 bases). The CDR3 loop spans 13 amino acids. V was clipped by 5 bases and J by 2 bases, with 7 bases between them. CDR1 and CDR2 from the germline V gene are SGHTA and FQGNSA.

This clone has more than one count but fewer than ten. The CDR3 DNA reads TGTGCCAGTACCCAGGGTTACGAGCAGTACTTC. Translating it yields CASTQGYEQYF. The genes are TRBV19 and TRBJ2-7, with D possibly being TRBD1 (5 bases). Germline CDR1 is LNHDA and CDR2 is SQIVND (reference sequence). The CDR3 covers 11 residues. V was pared by 7 bases and J by 4 bases, with 8 bases between.

The CDR3 bases are TGTGCTAGTGGTTTGGTGACACCAAGGGGTCGAGGAGGGACAGGACGCACAGATACGCAGTATTTT. This sequence encodes CASGLVTPRGRGGTGRTDTQYF. The chain joins TRBV12-5 to TRBJ2-3, with 8 bases aligning to TRBD1. Germline V gene data show CDR1 as LGHNT and CDR2 as FRNRAP. The ends lost 0 bases at V and 1 base at J; junction bases unmatched: 21. The CDR3 has 22 amino acids.

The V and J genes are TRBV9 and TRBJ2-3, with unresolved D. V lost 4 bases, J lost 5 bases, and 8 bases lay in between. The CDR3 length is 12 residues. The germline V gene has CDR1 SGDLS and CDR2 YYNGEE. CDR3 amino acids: CASSPDLDTQYF. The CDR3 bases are TGTGCCAGCAGCCCAGACTTAGATACGCAGTATTTT.

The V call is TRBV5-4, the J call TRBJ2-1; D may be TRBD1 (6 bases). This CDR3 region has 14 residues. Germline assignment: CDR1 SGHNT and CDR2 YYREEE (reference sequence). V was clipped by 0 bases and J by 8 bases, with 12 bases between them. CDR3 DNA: TGTGCCAGCAGCTTGGACAGGGCCTGGGATGAGCAGTTCTTC. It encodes CASSLDRAWDEQFF.

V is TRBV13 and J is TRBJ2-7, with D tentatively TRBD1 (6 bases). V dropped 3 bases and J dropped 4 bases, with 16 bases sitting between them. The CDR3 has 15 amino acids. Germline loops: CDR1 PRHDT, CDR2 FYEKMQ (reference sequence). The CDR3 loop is CASSFYRDTPYEQYF. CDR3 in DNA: TGTGCCAGCAGCTTTTACCGGGACACTCCGTACGAGCAGTACTTC.

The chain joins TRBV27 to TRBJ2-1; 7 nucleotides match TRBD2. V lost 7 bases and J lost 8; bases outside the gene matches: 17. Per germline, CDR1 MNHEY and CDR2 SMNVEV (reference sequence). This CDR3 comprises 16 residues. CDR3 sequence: CASKMPLAEGRHEQFF. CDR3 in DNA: TGTGCCAGCAAAATGCCTCTAGCGGAGGGGCGGCATGAGCAGTTCTTC.

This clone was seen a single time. For the CDR3, the DNA is TGTGCCAGCAAAAGCGGATCGGGACAGGGGGCCTACGAGCAGTACTTC. As protein: CASKSGSGQGAYEQYF. V is TRBV2 and J is TRBJ2-5; 11 nucleotides align to TRBD1. TRBJ2-7 explains the end of the DNA better; the J call may be wrong. The germline V gene has CDR1 SNHLY and CDR2 FYNNEI. The CDR3 loop spans 16 amino acids.

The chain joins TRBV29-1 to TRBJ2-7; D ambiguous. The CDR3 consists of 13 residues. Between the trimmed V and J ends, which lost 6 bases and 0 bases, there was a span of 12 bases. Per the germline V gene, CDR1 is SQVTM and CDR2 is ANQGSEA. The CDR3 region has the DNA TGCAGCGTACAGTCAATAAACTCCTACGAGCAGTACTTC. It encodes CSVQSINSYEQYF.

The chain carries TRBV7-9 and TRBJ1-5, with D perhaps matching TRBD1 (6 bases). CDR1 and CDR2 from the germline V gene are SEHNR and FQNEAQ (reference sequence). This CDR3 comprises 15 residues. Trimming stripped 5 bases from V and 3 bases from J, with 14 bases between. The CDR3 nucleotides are TGTGCCAGCAGCCTACAGGGAAGCATCAATCAGCCCCAGCATTTT. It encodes CASSLQGSINQPQHF.

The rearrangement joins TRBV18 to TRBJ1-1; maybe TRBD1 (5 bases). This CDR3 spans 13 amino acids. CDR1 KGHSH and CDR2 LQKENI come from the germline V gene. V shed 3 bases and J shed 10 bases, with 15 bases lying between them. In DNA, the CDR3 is TGTGCCAGCTCACCCCCATTGAGCAGGGCAGCTTTCTTT. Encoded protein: CASSPPLSRAAFF.

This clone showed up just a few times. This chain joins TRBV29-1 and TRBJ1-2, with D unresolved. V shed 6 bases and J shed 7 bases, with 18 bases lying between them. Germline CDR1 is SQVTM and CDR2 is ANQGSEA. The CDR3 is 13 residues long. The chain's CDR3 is CSVKVGVNGGYTF. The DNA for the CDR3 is TGCAGCGTGAAGGTGGGAGTCAACGGTGGCTACACCTTC.

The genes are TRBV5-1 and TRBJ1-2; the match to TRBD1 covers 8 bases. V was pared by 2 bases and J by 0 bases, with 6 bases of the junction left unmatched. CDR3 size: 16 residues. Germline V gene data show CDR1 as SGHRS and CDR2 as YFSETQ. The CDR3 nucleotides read TGCGCCAGCAGCTTTAGGGACAGGACTTCTAACTATGGCTACACCTTC. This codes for CASSFRDRTSNYGYTF.

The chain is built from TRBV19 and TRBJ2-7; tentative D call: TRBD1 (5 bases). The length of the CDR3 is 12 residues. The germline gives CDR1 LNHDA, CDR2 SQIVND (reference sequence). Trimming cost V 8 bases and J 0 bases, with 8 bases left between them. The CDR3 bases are TGTGCCAGTCACGACAGCTCCTACGAGCAGTACTTC. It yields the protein CASHDSSYEQYF.

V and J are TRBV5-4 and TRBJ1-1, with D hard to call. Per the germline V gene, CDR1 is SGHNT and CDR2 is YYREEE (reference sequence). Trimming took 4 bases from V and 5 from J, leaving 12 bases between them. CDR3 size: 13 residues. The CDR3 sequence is CASSRVGVTEAFF. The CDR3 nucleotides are TGTGCCAGCAGCCGGGTAGGAGTAACTGAAGCTTTCTTT.

CDR3 nucleotide sequence: TGTGCCAGCAGTCTCGGGACTAGCAGCTACAATGAGCAGTTCTTC. It codes for CASSLGTSSYNEQFF. The rearrangement uses TRBV2 and TRBJ2-1, with 9 bases that match TRBD2. The CDR3 loop spans 15 amino acids. From germline, CDR1 is SNHLY and CDR2 FYNNEI. Trimming at V came to 5 bases and at J to 3 bases, leaving 5 bases not matched to a gene.

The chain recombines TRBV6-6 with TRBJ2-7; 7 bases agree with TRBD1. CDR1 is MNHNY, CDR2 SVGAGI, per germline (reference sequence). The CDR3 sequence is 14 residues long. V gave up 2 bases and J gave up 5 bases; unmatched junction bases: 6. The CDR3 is CASSYGQVWDEQYF. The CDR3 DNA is TGTGCCAGCAGTTACGGACAGGTTTGGGACGAGCAGTACTTC.

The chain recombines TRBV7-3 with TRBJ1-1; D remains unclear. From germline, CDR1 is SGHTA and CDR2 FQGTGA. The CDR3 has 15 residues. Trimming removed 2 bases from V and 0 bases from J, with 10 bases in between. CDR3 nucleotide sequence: TGTGCCAGCAGCTTATGGGCACCGCTGAACACTGAAGCTTTCTTT. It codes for CASSLWAPLNTEAFF.

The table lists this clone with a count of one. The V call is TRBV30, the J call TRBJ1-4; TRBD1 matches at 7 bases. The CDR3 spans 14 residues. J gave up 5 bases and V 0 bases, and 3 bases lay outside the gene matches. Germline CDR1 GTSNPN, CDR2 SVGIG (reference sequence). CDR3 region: CAWSVGQANEKLFF. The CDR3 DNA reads TGTGCCTGGAGTGTAGGACAGGCCAATGAAAAACTGTTTTTT.

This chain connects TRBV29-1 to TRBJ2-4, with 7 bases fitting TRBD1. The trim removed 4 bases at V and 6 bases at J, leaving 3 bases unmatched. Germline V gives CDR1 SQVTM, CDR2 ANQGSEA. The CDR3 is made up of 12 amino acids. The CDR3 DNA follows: TGCAGCGTTGCCGGGACAGCAAACATTCAGTACTTC. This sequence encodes CSVAGTANIQYF.

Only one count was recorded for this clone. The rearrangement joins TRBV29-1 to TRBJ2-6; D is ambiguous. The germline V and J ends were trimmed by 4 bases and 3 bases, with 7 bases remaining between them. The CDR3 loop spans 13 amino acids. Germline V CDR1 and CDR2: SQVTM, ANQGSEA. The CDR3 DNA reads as TGCAGCGTTGCCCAGGATGGGGCCAACGTCCTGACTTTC. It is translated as CSVAQDGANVLTF.

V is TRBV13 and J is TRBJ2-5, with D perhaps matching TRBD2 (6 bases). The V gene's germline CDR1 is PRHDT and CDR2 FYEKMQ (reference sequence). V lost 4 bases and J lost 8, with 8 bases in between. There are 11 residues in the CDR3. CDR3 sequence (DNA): TGTGCCAGCAGCTGGGAGGCAACCCAGTACTTC. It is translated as CASSWEATQYF.

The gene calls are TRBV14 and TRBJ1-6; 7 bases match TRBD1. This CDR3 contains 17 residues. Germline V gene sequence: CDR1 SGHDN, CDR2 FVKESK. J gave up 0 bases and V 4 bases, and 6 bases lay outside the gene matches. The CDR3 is CASSLQGPSSYNSPLHF. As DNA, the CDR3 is TGTGCCAGCAGCCTACAGGGGCCGAGCTCCTATAATTCACCCCTCCACTTT.

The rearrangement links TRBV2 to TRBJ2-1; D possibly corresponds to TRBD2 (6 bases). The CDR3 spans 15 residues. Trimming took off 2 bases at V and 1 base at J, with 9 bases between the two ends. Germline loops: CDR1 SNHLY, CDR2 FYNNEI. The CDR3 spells CASSERRASYNEQFF. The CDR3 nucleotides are TGTGCCAGCAGTGAAAGGAGGGCGTCCTACAATGAGCAGTTCTTC. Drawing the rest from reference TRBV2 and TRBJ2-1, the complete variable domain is EPEVTQTPSHQVTQMGQEVILRCVPISNHLYFYWYRQILGQKVEFLVSFYNNEISEKSEIFDDQFSVERPDGSNFTLKIRSTKLEDSAMYFCASSERRASYNEQFFGPGTRLTVL.